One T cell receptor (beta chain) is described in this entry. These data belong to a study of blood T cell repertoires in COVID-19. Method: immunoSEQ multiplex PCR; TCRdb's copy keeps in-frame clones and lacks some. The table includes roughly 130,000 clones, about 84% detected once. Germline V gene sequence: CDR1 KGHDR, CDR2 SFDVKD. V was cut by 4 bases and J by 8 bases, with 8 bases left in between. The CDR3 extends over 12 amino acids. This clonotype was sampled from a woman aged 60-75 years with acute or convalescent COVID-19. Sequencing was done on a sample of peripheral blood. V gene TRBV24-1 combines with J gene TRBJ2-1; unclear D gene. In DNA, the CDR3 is TGTGCCACCAGTGAGGCTGGTTATGAGCAGTTCTTC. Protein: CATSEAGYEQFF.